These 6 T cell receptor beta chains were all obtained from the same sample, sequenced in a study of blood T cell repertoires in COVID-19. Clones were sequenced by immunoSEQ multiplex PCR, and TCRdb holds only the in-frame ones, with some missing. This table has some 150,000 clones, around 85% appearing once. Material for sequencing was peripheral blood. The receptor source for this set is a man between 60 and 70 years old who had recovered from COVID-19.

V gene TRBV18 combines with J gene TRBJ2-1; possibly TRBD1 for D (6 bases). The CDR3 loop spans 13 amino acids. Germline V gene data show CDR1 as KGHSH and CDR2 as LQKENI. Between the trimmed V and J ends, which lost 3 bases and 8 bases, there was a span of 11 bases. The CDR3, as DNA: TGTGCCAGCTCACCGCTACAGGGCGATGAGCAGTTCTTC. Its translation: CASSPLQGDEQFF.

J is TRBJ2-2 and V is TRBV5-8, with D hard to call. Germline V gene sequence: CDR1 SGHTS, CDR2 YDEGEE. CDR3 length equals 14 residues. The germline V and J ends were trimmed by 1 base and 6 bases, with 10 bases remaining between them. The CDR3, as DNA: TGTGCCAGCAGCTTGTCCGGTGGAGCCGGGGAGCTGTTTTTT. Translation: CASSLSGGAGELFF.

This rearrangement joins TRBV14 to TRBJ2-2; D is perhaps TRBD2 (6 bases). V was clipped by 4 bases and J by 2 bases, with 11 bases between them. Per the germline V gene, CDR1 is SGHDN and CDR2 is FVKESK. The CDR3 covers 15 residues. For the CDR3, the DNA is TGTGCCAGCAGCCGCAGGGACTTCAACACCGGGGAGCTGTTTTTT. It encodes CASSRRDFNTGELFF. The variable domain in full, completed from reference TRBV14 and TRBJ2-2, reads EAGVTQFPSHSVIEKGQTVTLRCDPISGHDNLYWYRRVMGKEIKFLLHFVKESKQDESGMPNNRFLAERTGGTYSTLKVQPAELEDSGVYFCASSRRDFNTGELFFGEGSRLTVL.

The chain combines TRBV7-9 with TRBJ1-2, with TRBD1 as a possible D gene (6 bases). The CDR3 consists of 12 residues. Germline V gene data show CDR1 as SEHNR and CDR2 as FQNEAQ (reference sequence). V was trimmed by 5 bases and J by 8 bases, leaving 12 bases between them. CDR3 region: CASSIQGSGYTF. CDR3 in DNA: TGTGCCAGCAGCATACAGGGAAGCGGCTACACCTTC.

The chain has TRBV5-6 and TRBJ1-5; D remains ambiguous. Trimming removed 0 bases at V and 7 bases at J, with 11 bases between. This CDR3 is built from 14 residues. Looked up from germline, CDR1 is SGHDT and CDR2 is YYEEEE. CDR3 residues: CASSLAGEWQPQHF. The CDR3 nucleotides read TGTGCCAGCAGCTTGGCCGGGGAATGGCAGCCCCAGCATTTT.

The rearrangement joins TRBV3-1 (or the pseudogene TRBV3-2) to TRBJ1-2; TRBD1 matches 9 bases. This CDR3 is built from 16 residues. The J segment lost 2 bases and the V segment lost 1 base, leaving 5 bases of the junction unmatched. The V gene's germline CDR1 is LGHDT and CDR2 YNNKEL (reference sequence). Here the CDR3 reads CASSQVNTGGNYGYTF. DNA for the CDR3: TGTGCCAGCAGCCAAGTGAATACAGGGGGCAACTATGGCTACACCTTC.